The following is a TCR beta chain sequence with its context. Its antigen is as yet unknown. This entry belongs to a study of human T cells and chemical hapten exposure. Points from the study as a whole: Versus controls, expanded TCRs had significantly more large CDR3 similarity clusters.

This CDR3 has 13 residues. V lost 0 bases and J lost 6, with 5 bases in between. Per germline, CDR1 MNHEY and CDR2 SVGAGI. Time point here: patch test 3, about 24 weeks after DPC sensitization. The treatment: therapeutic diphenylcyclopropenone sensitization with weekly scalp DPC. The starting material, unfractionated whole blood, was used for total RNA extraction. MiXCR, applied by TCRdb to the RACE reads, yields one record per CDR3 protein. The sample carries 180,000 or so distinct CDR3 sequences, about 25% recorded once. This material consisted of whole blood, taken in connection with sensitization to the hapten diphenylcyclopropenone (DPC). The TCR sequence derives from a woman aged 40 to 50 with alopecia areata. Some clones in this sample may be carry-over from other donors' samples. The V call is TRBV6-5, the J call TRBJ1-4; no firm D call. CDR3 sequence: CASSYSSYEKLFF. CDR3 DNA: TGTGCCAGCAGTTACTCGAGCTATGAAAAACTGTTTTTT.